This TCR beta chain is from a study of regulatory T cells in long-lasting Graves disease. V dropped 8 bases and J dropped 3; count of bases not matched to a gene: 18. CDR1 and CDR2 from the germline V gene are LGHNT and FRNRAP. This CDR3 is 18 amino acids long. Time point in this sample: persistent/refractory GD, antithyroid drugs over 5 years with positive TRAb. Scientists built the TCR library using RNA that was extracted from PBMCs. Doctors identified Graves' disease using the American Thyroid Association guidelines. EDTA tubes received approximately 9 milliliters of collected peripheral blood. This clonotype has a single count. Its antigen is unknown. Study results and limitations: Gene preferences differed: TRBV28, TRBJ1-2, TRBJ2-5 in persistent cases.

Assembly of TCR beta libraries relied on iRepertoire HTBI primers together with Arm-PCR of CDR3 regions. MiXCR, run by TCRdb on the multiplex PCR reads, gives a single entry per CDR3 protein. The sample lists about 470,000 distinct CDR3 sequences, 20% to 25% occurring once. This TCR came from a female donor with Graves disease. Sample: peripheral blood mononuclear cells (PBMCs), taken when the disease was refractory, from a patient treated with antithyroid drugs. The genes are TRBV12-5 and TRBJ2-7; TRBD2 matches at 11 bases. For the CDR3, the DNA is TGTGCTAGTCGCCGAATAGCGGGAGGGCTACTTATCGTCTACGAGCAGTACTTC. Its protein product is CASRRIAGGLLIVYEQYF.